This record looks at one T cell receptor (beta chain) sequence and its context. The data were obtained in a study of control samples from healthy donors and cancer patients. Produced via immunoSEQ multiplex PCR; TCRdb's table is partial and in-frame only. Among roughly 130,000 clones, around nine tenths were seen once, and the ten largest hold 2% to 2.5%. This CDR3 contains 15 residues. Germline V gene lookup returns CDR1 SNHLY and CDR2 FYNNEI. The V gene lost 5 bases and the J gene lost 1 base, with 14 bases spanning the gap. The clonotype was recovered from a man between 18 and 35 years old in good health. Sample: blood. V is TRBV2 and J is TRBJ2-5; D gene uncertain. This CDR3 is CASSRDGIVQETQYF. The CDR3 nucleotides read TGTGCCAGCAGTCGTGACGGTATCGTCCAAGAGACCCAGTACTTC.